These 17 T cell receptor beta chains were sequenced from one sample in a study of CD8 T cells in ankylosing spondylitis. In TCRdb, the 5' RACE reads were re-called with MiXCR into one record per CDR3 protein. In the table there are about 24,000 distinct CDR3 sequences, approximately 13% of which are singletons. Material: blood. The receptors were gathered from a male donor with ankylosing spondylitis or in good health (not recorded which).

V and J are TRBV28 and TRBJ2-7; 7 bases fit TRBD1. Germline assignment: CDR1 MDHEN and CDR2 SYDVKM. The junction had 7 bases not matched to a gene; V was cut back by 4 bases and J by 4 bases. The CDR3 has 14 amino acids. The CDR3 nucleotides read TGTGCCAGCAGTTCCCCGGGACAGCTGTACGAGCAGTACTTC. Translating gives CASSSPGQLYEQYF. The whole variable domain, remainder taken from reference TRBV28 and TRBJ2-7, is DVKVTQSSRYLVKRTGEKVFLECVQDMDHENMFWYRQDPGLGLRLIYFSYDVKMKEKGDIPEGYSVSREKKERFSLILESASTNQTSMYLCASSSPGQLYEQYFGPGTRLTVT.

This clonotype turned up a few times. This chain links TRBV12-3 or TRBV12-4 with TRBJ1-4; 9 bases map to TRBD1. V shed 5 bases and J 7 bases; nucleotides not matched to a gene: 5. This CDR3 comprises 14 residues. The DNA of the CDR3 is TGTGCCAGCAGTGGGACAGGGCGAAGTGAAAAACTGTTTTTT. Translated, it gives CASSGTGRSEKLFF.

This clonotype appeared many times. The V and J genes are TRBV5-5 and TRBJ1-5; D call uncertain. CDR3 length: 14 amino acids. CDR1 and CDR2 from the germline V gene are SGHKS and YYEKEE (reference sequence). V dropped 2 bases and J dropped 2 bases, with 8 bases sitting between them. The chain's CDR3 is CASSFWGGNQPQHF. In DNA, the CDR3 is TGTGCCAGCAGCTTTTGGGGTGGCAATCAGCCCCAGCATTTT. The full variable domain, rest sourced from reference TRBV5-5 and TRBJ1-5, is DAGVTQSPTHLIKTRGQQVTLRCSPISGHKSVSWYQQVLGQGPQFIFQYYEKEERGRGNFPDRFSARQFPNYSSELNVNALLLGDSALYLCASSFWGGNQPQHFGDGTRLSIL.

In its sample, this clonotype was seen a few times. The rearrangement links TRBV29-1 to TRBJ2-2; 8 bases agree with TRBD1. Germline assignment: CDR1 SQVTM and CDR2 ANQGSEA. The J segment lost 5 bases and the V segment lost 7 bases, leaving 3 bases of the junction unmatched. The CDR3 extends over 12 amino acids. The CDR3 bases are TGCAGCGCAAGACAGGGGACCGGGGAGCTGTTTTTT. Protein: CSARQGTGELFF.

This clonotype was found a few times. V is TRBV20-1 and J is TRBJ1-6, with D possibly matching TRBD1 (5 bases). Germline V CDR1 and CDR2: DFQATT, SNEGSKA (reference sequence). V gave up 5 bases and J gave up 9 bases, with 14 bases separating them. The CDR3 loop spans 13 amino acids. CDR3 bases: TGCAGTGCTGGGGCGGGCCCGGGTTCACCCCTCCACTTT. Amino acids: CSAGAGPGSPLHF.

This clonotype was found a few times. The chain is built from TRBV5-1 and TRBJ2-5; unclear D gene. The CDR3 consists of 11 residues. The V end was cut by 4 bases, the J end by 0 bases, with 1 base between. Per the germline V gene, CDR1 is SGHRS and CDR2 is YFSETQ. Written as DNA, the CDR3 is TGCGCCAGCAGCCACCAAGAGACCCAGTACTTC. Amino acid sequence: CASSHQETQYF.

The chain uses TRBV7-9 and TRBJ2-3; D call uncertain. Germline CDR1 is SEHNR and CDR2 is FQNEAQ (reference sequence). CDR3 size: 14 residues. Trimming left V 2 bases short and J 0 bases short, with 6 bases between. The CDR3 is CASSLIVSTDTQYF. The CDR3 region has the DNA TGTGCCAGCAGCTTAATAGTCAGCACAGATACGCAGTATTTT.

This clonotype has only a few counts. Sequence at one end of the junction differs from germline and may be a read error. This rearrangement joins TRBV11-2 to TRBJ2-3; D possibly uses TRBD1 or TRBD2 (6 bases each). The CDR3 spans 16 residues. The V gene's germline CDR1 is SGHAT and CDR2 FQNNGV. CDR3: CASSLGPAGGTDTQYF. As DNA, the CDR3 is TGTGCCAGCAGCTTGGGTCCGGCCGGGGGCACCGATACGCAGTATTTT.

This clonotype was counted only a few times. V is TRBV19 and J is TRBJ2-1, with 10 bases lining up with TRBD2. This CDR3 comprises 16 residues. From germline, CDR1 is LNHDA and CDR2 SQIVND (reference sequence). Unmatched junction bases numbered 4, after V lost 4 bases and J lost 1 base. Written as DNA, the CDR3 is TGTGCCAGTAGTACCCTAGCGGGAGTTTCCTACAATGAGCAGTTCTTC. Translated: CASSTLAGVSYNEQFF.

The CDR3 here is CASSGQGDSPLHF. Written as DNA, the CDR3 is TGCGCCAGCAGTGGACAGGGCGATTCACCCCTCCACTTT. The V gene is TRBV5-1, the J gene TRBJ1-6; TRBD1 agrees at 8 bases. J gave up 8 bases and V 5 bases, and 3 bases lay outside the gene matches. This CDR3 region has 13 residues. The germline V gene encodes CDR1 SGHRS and CDR2 YFSETQ. The full variable domain, completed using reference TRBV5-1 and TRBJ1-6, is KAGVTQTPRYLIKTRGQQVTLSCSPISGHRSVSWYQQTPGQGLQFLFEYFSETQRNKGNFPGRFSGRQFSNSRSEMNVSTLELGDSALYLCASSGQGDSPLHFGNGTRLTVT.

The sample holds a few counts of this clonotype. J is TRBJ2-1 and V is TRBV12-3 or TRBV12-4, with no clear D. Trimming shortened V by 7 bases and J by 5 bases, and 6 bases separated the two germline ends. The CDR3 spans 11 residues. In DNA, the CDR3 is TGTGCCAGCACCGGGCACAATGAGCAGTTCTTC. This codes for CASTGHNEQFF.

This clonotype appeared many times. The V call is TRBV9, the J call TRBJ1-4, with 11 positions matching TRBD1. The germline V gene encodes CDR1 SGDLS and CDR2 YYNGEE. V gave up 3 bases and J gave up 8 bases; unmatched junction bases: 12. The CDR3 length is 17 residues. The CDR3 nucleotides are TGTGCCAGCAGCGCAGAGGACAGGGGGCCATTGGGAGAAAAACTGTTTTTT. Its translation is CASSAEDRGPLGEKLFF.

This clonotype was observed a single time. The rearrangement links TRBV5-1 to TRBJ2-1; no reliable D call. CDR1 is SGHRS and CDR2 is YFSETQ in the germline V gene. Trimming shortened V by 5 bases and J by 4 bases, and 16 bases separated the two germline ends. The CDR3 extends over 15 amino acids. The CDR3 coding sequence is TGCGCCAGCAGTGCCCAGCCAGGAACTTACAATGAGCAGTTCTTC. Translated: CASSAQPGTYNEQFF.

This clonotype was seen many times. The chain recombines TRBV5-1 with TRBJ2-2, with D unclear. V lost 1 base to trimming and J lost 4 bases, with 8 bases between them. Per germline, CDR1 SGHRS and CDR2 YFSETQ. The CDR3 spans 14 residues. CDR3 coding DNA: TGCGCCAGCAGCTTGATAGCAGGCACCGGGGAGCTGTTTTTT. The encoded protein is CASSLIAGTGELFF.

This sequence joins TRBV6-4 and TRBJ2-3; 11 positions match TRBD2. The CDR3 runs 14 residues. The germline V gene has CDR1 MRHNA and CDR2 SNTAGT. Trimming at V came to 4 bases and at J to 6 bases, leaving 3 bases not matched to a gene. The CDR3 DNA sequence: TGTGCCAGCAGTGTATTAGCGGGAGGGGATACGCAGTATTTT. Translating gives CASSVLAGGDTQYF.

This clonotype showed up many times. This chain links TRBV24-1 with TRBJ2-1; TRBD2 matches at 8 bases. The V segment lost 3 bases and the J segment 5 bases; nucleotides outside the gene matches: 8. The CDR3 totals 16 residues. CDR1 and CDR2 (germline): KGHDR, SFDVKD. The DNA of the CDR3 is TGTGCCACCAGTGATCCGGGAGGGGAGAAGGACAATGAGCAGTTCTTC. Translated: CATSDPGGEKDNEQFF.

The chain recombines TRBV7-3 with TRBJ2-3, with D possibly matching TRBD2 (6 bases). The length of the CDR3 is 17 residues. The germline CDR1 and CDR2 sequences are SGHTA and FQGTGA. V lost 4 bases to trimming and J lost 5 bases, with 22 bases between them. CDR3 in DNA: TGTGCCAGCAGCTCCCCTCAGACTGGGGGGATCAGAGATACGCAGTATTTT. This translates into CASSSPQTGGIRDTQYF.